The 32 T cell receptor beta chains reported below all come from one sample, sequenced in a study of T cell clonotyping in hematopoietic cell transplantation. Data came from immunoSEQ multiplex PCR; TCRdb stores just in-frame clones and leaves some out. The top ten hold around 2.4% of the sample, which has over 7,500 clones, around 97% seen once. The sample in question was peripheral blood mononuclear cells, obtained 100 days after allogeneic stem cell transplant. The receptors derive from a male patient between 55 and 70 years old who had an allogeneic stem cell transplant from a related donor, so the T cells may come from the graft donor. Some clones in this sample may be carry-over from other donors' samples.

The V call is TRBV6-1, the J call TRBJ2-1; D remains unclear. V dropped 6 bases and J dropped 6 bases, with 6 bases sitting between them. CDR1 and CDR2 from the germline V gene are MNHNS and SASEGT. The CDR3 is 11 residues long. CDR3 residues: CASSPTNEQFF. In DNA, the CDR3 is TGTGCCAGCAGCCCAACCAATGAGCAGTTCTTC.

The rearrangement joins TRBV5-6 to TRBJ2-7; 10 bases line up with TRBD1. V gave up 3 bases and J gave up 7 bases; unmatched junction bases: 7. This CDR3 contains 14 residues. Germline CDR1 SGHDT, CDR2 YYEEEE. The CDR3 spells CASSWGPGQGEQYF. CDR3 DNA: TGTGCCAGCAGCTGGGGGCCGGGACAGGGGGAGCAGTACTTC.

The V call is TRBV9, the J call TRBJ1-2; 8 bases line up with TRBD1. After removal of 4 bases from V and 7 bases from J, the junction contained 9 bases not matched to a gene. Germline V gene sequence: CDR1 SGDLS, CDR2 YYNGEE. The CDR3 spans 14 residues. The CDR3: CASSTTGTGAGYTF. Written as DNA, the CDR3 is TGTGCCAGCAGCACAACCGGGACAGGTGCTGGCTACACCTTC. The full variable domain, in which reference TRBV9 and TRBJ1-2 provide the parts outside the CDR3, is DSGVTQTPKHLITATGQRVTLRCSPRSGDLSVYWYQQSLDQGLQFLIQYYNGEERAKGNILERFSAQQFPDLHSELNLSSLELGDSALYFCASSTTGTGAGYTFGSGTRLTVV.

Turning to this clone: Germline is not matched at one junction end, which may reflect a read error. This chain links TRBV10-1 with TRBJ2-1; TRBD2 aligns across 7 bases. This CDR3 region has 14 residues. Germline lookup yields CDR1 WNHNN and CDR2 SYGVQD (reference sequence). The CDR3 protein is CVSSGLVRPDEQFF. The CDR3 coding sequence is TGCGTCAGCAGTGGACTAGTTCGCCCGGATGAGCAGTTCTTC.

V gene TRBV4-1 combines with J gene TRBJ1-5, with a weak D call TRBD1 (5 bases). CDR3 length: 15 amino acids. Germline V lookup: CDR1 MGHRA, CDR2 YSYEKL. V dropped 1 base and J dropped 0 bases, with 7 bases sitting between them. The CDR3 loop reads CASSQVGASNQPQHF. CDR3 coding DNA: TGCGCCAGCAGCCAAGTTGGGGCTAGCAATCAGCCCCAGCATTTT.

This clone was counted once. The chain is built from TRBV27 and TRBJ1-1; D is uncertain. From germline, CDR1 is MNHEY and CDR2 SMNVEV (reference sequence). This CDR3 has 13 residues. The V gene lost 4 bases and the J gene lost 1 base, with 7 bases spanning the gap. The CDR3 DNA sequence: TGTGCCAGCAGTTCCCAGACGAACACTGAAGCTTTCTTT. This encodes CASSSQTNTEAFF.

The rearrangement joins TRBV5-1 to TRBJ2-7, with D perhaps given as TRBD1 or TRBD2 (5 bases each). The germline V gene encodes CDR1 SGHRS and CDR2 YFSETQ. The CDR3 extends over 14 amino acids. Deletions cut 1 base from V and 2 bases from J, with 10 bases between. The DNA of the CDR3 is TGCGCCAGCAGCTTGCAGGGAGATGCCTACGAGCAGTACTTC. It specifies CASSLQGDAYEQYF.

The chain carries TRBV7-6 and TRBJ2-3; D gene ambiguous. Germline V gene lookup returns CDR1 SGHVS and CDR2 FNYEAQ. The CDR3 consists of 15 residues. With 1 base removed from V and 2 bases from J, the gap between germline ends came to 10 bases. CDR3 loop: CASSLGLPATDTQYF. The CDR3 region has the DNA TGTGCCAGCAGCTTAGGTCTCCCCGCCACAGATACGCAGTATTTT. The full variable domain, with the rest looked up from reference TRBV7-6 and TRBJ2-3, is GAGVSQSPRYKVTKRGQDVALRCDPISGHVSLYWYRQALGQGPEFLTYFNYEAQQDKSGLPNDRFSAERPEGSISTLTIQRTEQRDSAMYRCASSLGLPATDTQYFGPGTRLTVL.

The CDR3 is CASSFTGSTDTQYF. The CDR3, as DNA: TGTGCCAGCAGCTTCACCGGGAGCACAGATACGCAGTATTTT. The chain links TRBV11-2 to TRBJ2-3; no clear D gene. Trimming removed 3 bases from V and 0 bases from J, with 7 bases in between. The CDR3 runs to 14 residues. CDR1 is SGHAT, CDR2 FQNNGV, per germline.

V is TRBV7-3 and J is TRBJ1-1, with TRBD1 as a possible D gene (6 bases). The CDR3 sequence is 16 residues long. Germline V lookup: CDR1 SGHTA, CDR2 FQGTGA. V lost 6 bases and J 1 base, leaving 18 bases between the germline ends. The CDR3 DNA follows: TGTGCCAGCAGTTTACCCATTACAGGGAGGAACACTGAAGCTTTCTTT. Residues: CASSLPITGRNTEAFF. Together with reference TRBV7-3 and TRBJ1-1, the CDR3 gives the full variable domain: GAGVSQTPSNKVTEKGKYVELRCDPISGHTALYWYRQSLGQGPEFLIYFQGTGAADDSGLPNDRFFAVRPEGSVSTLKIQRTERGDSAVYLCASSLPITGRNTEAFFGQGTRLTVV.

The J gene is TRBJ2-3, the V gene TRBV7-2; weak D call: TRBD2 (6 bases). Trimming shortened V by 0 bases and J by 4 bases, and 20 bases separated the two germline ends. The CDR3 extends over 18 amino acids. CDR1 is SGHTA, CDR2 FQGNSA, per germline. For the CDR3, the DNA is TGTGCCAGCAGCTTAGCGGAGTGGGCCCCCACGGGGGCAGATACGCAGTATTTT. Protein product: CASSLAEWAPTGADTQYF. Filled out from reference TRBV7-2 and TRBJ2-3, the complete variable domain reads GAGVSQSPSNKVTEKGKDVELRCDPISGHTALYWYRQSLGQGLEFLIYFQGNSAPDKSGLPSDRFSAERTGGSVSTLTIQRTQQEDSAVYLCASSLAEWAPTGADTQYFGPGTRLTVL.

The chain couples TRBV5-6 to TRBJ1-2, with D perhaps matching TRBD1 (6 bases). V was cut by 5 bases and J by 5 bases, with 13 bases left in between. The CDR3 totals 13 residues. CDR1 and CDR2 from the germline V gene are SGHDT and YYEEEE. The CDR3 DNA reads as TGTGCCAGCAGAGTGACCGACAGGTATGGCTACACCTTC. Translation: CASRVTDRYGYTF.

This clone was observed once. The chain joins TRBV5-5 to TRBJ2-5; D remains ambiguous. V lost 2 bases, J lost 4 bases, and 9 bases lay in between. Germline CDR1 reads SGHKS; CDR2 reads YYEKEE (reference sequence). The CDR3 extends over 13 amino acids. CDR3 sequence reads: CASSLYSRETQYF. The CDR3 nucleotides are TGTGCCAGCAGCTTATATTCACGAGAGACCCAGTACTTC.

The chain combines TRBV21-1 with TRBJ2-7; the D call of TRBD2 is as the table states it, not checked on the DNA. TRBV21-1 is recorded as a pseudogene. The CDR3 is made up of 15 amino acids. This CDR3 is CASSKVGGKGYEQYF. For the CDR3, the DNA is TGTGCCAGCAGCAAAGTGGGGGGAAAGGGCTACGAGCAGTACTTC.

The CDR3 DNA is TGTGCCAGCAGCGGGGACAGGGCTAATCAGCCCCAGCATTTT. It translates to CASSGDRANQPQHF. The chain combines TRBV5-5 with TRBJ1-5, with 9 nucleotides matching TRBD1. The CDR3 is 14 amino acids. The germline V gene encodes CDR1 SGHKS and CDR2 YYEKEE (reference sequence). The ends lost 4 bases at V and 4 bases at J; junction bases unmatched: 3.

This clone was recorded once. This chain connects TRBV2 to TRBJ2-7; 8 nucleotides line up with TRBD1. Trimming removed 1 base from V and 6 bases from J; junction bases left unmatched: 8. The germline V gene has CDR1 SNHLY and CDR2 FYNNEI. CDR3 length equals 15 residues. The CDR3 protein is CASSEVSQGASEQYF. The CDR3 DNA reads TGTGCCAGCAGTGAAGTTAGTCAGGGGGCAAGCGAGCAGTACTTC.

Worth noting for this clone: The junction and the germline gene differ at one end; a read error may be behind it. This rearrangement joins TRBV5-8 to TRBJ1-2, with a weak D call TRBD1 (5 bases). CDR3 length: 16 amino acids. From germline, CDR1 is SGHTS and CDR2 YDEGEE. CDR3 amino acids: CASSINSDRVNSGYTF. CDR3 bases: TGTGCCAGCAGCATAAACAGCGACAGAGTGAACTCTGGCTACACCTTC.

This sequence joins TRBV20-1 and TRBJ2-7; tentatively, D is TRBD1 or TRBD2 (5 bases each). This CDR3 is built from 11 residues. V lost 1 base to trimming and J lost 4 bases, with 5 bases between them. Per germline, CDR1 DFQATT and CDR2 SNEGSKA (reference sequence). This chain's CDR3 is CSARGGYEQYF. CDR3 nucleotide sequence: TGCAGTGCTAGAGGGGGGTACGAGCAGTACTTC.

The chain has TRBV6-5 and TRBJ1-4; possible D gene TRBD1, 5 bases. This CDR3 spans 16 amino acids. CDR1 is MNHEY and CDR2 is SVGAGI in the germline V gene. V lost 0 bases and J lost 7, with 15 bases in between. Written as DNA, the CDR3 is TGTGCCAGCAGTTACTCGATAATCGGGGGGAGTGAAAAACTGTTTTTT. Translated, it gives CASSYSIIGGSEKLFF.

This clone was counted between two and nine times. The chain recombines TRBV19 with TRBJ1-5; D is undetermined. Per germline, CDR1 LNHDA and CDR2 SQIVND (reference sequence). This CDR3 region has 15 residues. The ends were cut back, 0 bases at V and 6 bases at J, with 12 bases in the middle. The CDR3, as DNA: TGTGCCAGTAGTATAGATCATCAGAGGAGTCAGCCCCAGCATTTT. This encodes CASSIDHQRSQPQHF.

The chain is built from TRBV5-1 and TRBJ1-1; D might be TRBD1 (6 bases). Trimming removed 1 base at V and 4 bases at J, with 20 bases between. This CDR3 has 17 amino acids. Germline CDR1 SGHRS, CDR2 YFSETQ. The CDR3 sequence is CASSLRPRGGRGTEAFF. For the CDR3, the DNA is TGCGCCAGCAGCTTGAGACCTCGGGGGGGCAGAGGCACTGAAGCTTTCTTT.

The rearrangement links TRBV7-3 to TRBJ1-1; TRBD1 aligns across 7 bases. V lost 2 bases and J lost 1; bases outside the gene matches: 4. This CDR3 region has 15 residues. Germline values: CDR1 SGHTA, CDR2 FQGTGA. CDR3 DNA sequence: TGTGCCAGCAGCTTATCGGGACAGCCGAACACTGAAGCTTTCTTT. Translating it yields CASSLSGQPNTEAFF.

The gene calls are TRBV7-9 and TRBJ1-2; 8 positions match TRBD1. Trimming took 5 bases from V and 4 from J; bases not matched to a gene: 3. CDR1 is SEHNR, CDR2 FQNEAQ, per germline (reference sequence). The CDR3 has 13 residues. The CDR3 DNA reads TGTGCCAGCAGCCCAGGGGGCGCCTATGGCTACACCTTC. Encoded protein: CASSPGGAYGYTF. Supplemented by reference TRBV7-9 and TRBJ1-2, the full variable domain reads DTGVSQNPRHKITKRGQNVTFRCDPISEHNRLYWYRQTLGQGPEFLTYFQNEAQLEKSRLLSDRFSAERPKGSFSTLEIQRTEQGDSAMYLCASSPGGAYGYTFGSGTRLTVV.

This rearrangement joins TRBV9 to TRBJ2-3; D possibly corresponds to TRBD2 (7 bases). The length of the CDR3 is 15 residues. The V end lost 0 bases, the J end lost 7 bases, and 15 bases lay between the germline ends. Germline CDR1 SGDLS, CDR2 YYNGEE. The CDR3 region is CASSVDGGPGNTQYF. Here the CDR3 DNA reads TGTGCCAGCAGCGTAGACGGGGGGCCTGGAAATACGCAGTATTTT.

The J gene is TRBJ2-7, the V gene TRBV5-6; 7 positions match TRBD1. The trim removed 4 bases at V and 4 bases at J, leaving 8 bases unmatched. The CDR3 is made up of 14 amino acids. Germline V gene sequence: CDR1 SGHDT, CDR2 YYEEEE. In nucleotides, the CDR3 is TGTGCCAGCAGCCCCCTAGGGGGCGGGTACGAGCAGTACTTC. Protein: CASSPLGGGYEQYF.

The chain employs TRBV7-2 and TRBJ2-3, with D perhaps TRBD2 (6 bases). V lost 5 bases and J 6 bases, leaving 15 bases between the germline ends. The CDR3 loop spans 14 amino acids. Germline lookup yields CDR1 SGHTA and CDR2 FQGNSA. The CDR3 is CASSPSGGSDTQYF. Written as DNA, the CDR3 is TGTGCCAGCAGCCCCTCCGGGGGAAGTGATACGCAGTATTTT.

This sequence joins TRBV19 and TRBJ1-2; 10 bases fit TRBD1. Trimming at V came to 10 bases and at J to 7 bases, leaving 3 bases not matched to a gene. The length of the CDR3 is 11 residues. Germline assignment: CDR1 LNHDA and CDR2 SQIVND (reference sequence). The CDR3: CATRDRGGYTF. Written as DNA, the CDR3 is TGTGCCACCAGGGACAGGGGTGGCTACACCTTC.

This sequence joins TRBV7-9 and TRBJ2-3, with D possibly being TRBD1 or TRBD2 (6 bases each). Germline loops: CDR1 SEHNR, CDR2 FQNEAQ (reference sequence). V was clipped by 3 bases and J by 2 bases, with 9 bases between them. This CDR3 has 14 residues. The CDR3 sequence: CASSFGGPTDTQYF. The CDR3 nucleotides read TGTGCCAGCAGCTTCGGGGGCCCCACAGATACGCAGTATTTT.

The rearrangement joins TRBV7-9 to TRBJ1-3; the D is unclear. Germline V lookup: CDR1 SEHNR, CDR2 FQNEAQ (reference sequence). This CDR3 is built from 15 residues. The V and J ends lost 6 bases and 0 bases respectively, with 12 bases between them. This CDR3 reads CASRPTRISGNTIYF. The DNA for the CDR3 is TGTGCCAGCAGACCGACACGGATCTCTGGAAACACCATATATTTT.

V is TRBV28 and J is TRBJ1-2; D is possibly TRBD1 (5 bases). The CDR3 runs to 16 residues. V lost 6 bases, J lost 5 bases, and 22 bases lay in between. CDR1 and CDR2 (germline): MDHEN, SYDVKM. CDR3 DNA sequence: TGTGCCAGCAGCACTCACTCGGGGGGGGATAGGTATGGCTACACCTTC. Encoded protein: CASSTHSGGDRYGYTF.

Notes on this clone: In this CDR3 the conserved last residue, phenylalanine or tryptophan, is missing, so a read error is likely. No DNA is shown, since the ends of the CDR3 on it are uncertain; the CDR3 is the one TCRdb lists. The chain uses TRBV19 and TRBJ1-2; TRBD1 was called by the table and not checked on the DNA. Germline values: CDR1 LNHDA, CDR2 SQIVND (reference sequence). A total of 11 residues make up the CDR3, ends included. CDR3 sequence reads: CASSIRDSTSL.

The chain links TRBV7-2 to TRBJ2-3; 8 nucleotides line up with TRBD2. Per the germline V gene, CDR1 is SGHTA and CDR2 is FQGNSA. CDR3 length: 14 residues. V was pared by 5 bases and J by 5 bases, with 6 bases of the junction left unmatched. CDR3 coding DNA: TGTGCCAGCAGCCGGCGGGGGGATCAAGATACGCAGTATTTT. Its translation: CASSRRGDQDTQYF.